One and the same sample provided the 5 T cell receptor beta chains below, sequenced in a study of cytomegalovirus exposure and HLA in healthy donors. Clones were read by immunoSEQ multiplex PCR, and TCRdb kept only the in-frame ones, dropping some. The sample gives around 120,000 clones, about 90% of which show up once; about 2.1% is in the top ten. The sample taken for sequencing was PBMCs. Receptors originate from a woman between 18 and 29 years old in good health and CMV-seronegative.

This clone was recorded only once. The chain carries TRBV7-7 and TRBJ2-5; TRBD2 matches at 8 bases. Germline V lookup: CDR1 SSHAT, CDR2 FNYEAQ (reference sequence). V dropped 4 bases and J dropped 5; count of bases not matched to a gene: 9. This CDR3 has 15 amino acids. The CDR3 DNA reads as TGTGCCAGCAGCTCCGCCTCGACGGGAGGGGAGACCCAGTACTTC. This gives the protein CASSSASTGGETQYF.

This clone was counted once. CDR3 region: CASSPQVEYEQYF. In nucleotides, the CDR3 is TGTGCCAGCTCACCCCAAGTCGAGTACGAGCAGTACTTC. The V call is TRBV18, the J call TRBJ2-7; D is unresolved. Per the germline V gene, CDR1 is KGHSH and CDR2 is LQKENI. V lost 3 bases and J lost 4, with 10 bases in between. CDR3 length equals 13 residues.

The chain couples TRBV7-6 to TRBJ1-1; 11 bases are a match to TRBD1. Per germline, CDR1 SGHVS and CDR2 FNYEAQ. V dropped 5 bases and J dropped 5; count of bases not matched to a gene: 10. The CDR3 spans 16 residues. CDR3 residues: CASSLSRTGGYTEAFF. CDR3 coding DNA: TGTGCCAGCAGCCTGTCACGGACAGGGGGCTATACTGAAGCTTTCTTT.

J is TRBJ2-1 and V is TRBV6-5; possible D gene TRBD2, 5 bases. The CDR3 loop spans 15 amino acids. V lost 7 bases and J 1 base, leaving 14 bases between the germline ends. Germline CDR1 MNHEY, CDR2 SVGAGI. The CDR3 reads CASNWRAESYNEQFF. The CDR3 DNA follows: TGTGCCAGCAATTGGCGGGCCGAATCCTACAATGAGCAGTTCTTC.

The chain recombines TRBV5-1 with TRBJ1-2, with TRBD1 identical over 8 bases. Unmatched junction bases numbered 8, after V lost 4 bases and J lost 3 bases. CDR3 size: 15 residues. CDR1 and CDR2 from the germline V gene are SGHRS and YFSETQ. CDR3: CASSPGPTGDYGYTF. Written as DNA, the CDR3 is TGCGCCAGCAGCCCTGGACCGACAGGGGACTATGGCTACACCTTC.